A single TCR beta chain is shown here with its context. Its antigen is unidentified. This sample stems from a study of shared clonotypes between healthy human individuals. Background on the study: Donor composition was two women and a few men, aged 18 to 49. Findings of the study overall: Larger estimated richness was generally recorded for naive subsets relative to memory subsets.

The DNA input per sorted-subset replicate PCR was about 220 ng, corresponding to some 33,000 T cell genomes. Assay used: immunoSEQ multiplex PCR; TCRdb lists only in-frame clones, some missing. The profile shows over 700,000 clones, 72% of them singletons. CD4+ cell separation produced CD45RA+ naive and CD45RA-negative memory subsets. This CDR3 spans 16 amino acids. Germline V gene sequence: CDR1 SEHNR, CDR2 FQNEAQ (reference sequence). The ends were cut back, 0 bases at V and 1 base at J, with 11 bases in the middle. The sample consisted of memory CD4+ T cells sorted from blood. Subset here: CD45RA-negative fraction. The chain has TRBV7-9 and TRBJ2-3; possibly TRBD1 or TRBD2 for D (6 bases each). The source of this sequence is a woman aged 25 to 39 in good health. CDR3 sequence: CASSLARRGGTDTQYF. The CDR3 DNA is TGTGCCAGCAGCTTAGCCAGGAGGGGGGGCACAGATACGCAGTATTTT.